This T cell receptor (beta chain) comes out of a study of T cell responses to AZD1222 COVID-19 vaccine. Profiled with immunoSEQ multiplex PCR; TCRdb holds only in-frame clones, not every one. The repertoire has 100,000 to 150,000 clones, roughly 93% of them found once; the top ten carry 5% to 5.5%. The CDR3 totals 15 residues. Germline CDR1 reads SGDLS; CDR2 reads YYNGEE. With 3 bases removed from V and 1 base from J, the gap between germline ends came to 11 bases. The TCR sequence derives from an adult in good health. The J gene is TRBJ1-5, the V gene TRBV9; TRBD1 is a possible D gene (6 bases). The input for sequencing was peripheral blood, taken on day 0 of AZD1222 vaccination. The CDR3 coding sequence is TGTGCCAGCAGCGCAGGGGAGTTGAGCAATCAGCCCCAGCATTTT. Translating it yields CASSAGELSNQPQHF.